This T cell receptor (beta chain) was identified during a study of blood T cell repertoires in COVID-19. Study-wide background: COVID-19 samples, acute and convalescent, were from the United States, Italy and Spain.

The CDR3 runs to 16 residues. With 2 bases removed from V and 1 base from J, the gap between germline ends came to 13 bases. Germline lookup yields CDR1 SGHNT and CDR2 YENEEA. How the authors handled the data: Amplification with reference gene primers provided the estimates of nucleated cell counts. Using immunoSEQ multiplex PCR, the repertoire was profiled, and TCRdb retains in-frame clones only, with some absent. Clone size and V and J calls were adopted from that table, with D and trimming inferred from the DNA. The repertoire holds about 280,000 clones, about nine tenths seen once, with roughly 2.2% in the top ten.

The TCR comes from a man aged 45 to 65 with acute or convalescent COVID-19. The V and J genes are TRBV11-3 and TRBJ2-3, with D hard to call. The specimen was peripheral blood. CDR3 residues: CASSLTAGSRTDTQYF. The CDR3 DNA follows: TGTGCCAGCAGCTTAACGGCAGGTTCCCGCACAGATACGCAGTATTTT.